The source of this T cell receptor beta chain is a study of T cells after yellow fever vaccination. The 5'RACE template-switching step produced TCR cDNA and added a universal primer site and UMIs. TCRdb re-derived calls from the 5' RACE reads in MiXCR, one entry per CDR3 protein. The sample has a few hundred thousand distinct CDR3 sequences, approximately 4.3% seen once. Germline CDR1 and CDR2: SQVTM and ANQGSEA. J gave up 0 bases and V 3 bases, and 11 bases lay outside the gene matches. This CDR3 has 17 residues. This clonotype was recorded many times. What it binds is unknown. Study results and caveats: CD4 and CD8 compartments shared a small share of clonotypes.

Sequencing used PBMCs, obtained 15 days after the yellow fever booster vaccination. This TCR came from a man younger than 35 who received the YFV17D yellow fever vaccine. The chain combines TRBV29-1 with TRBJ2-4; 7 positions agree with TRBD2. This CDR3 reads CSVDFAGEGLAKNIQYF. CDR3 DNA: TGCAGCGTTGATTTTGCGGGAGAAGGACTAGCCAAAAACATTCAGTACTTC.